The source of this TCR beta chain is a study of spatial heterogeneity in lung cancer. Study-wide results and limits: Expanded alpha and beta TCR counts within tumors tracked tumor mutation counts.

Via MiXCR, TCRdb re-called the 5' RACE reads, giving one row per CDR3 protein. The sample lists 9,500 to 11,000 distinct CDR3 sequences; around 5.5% were seen once. This clonotype is deemed medium-sized. Its specificity is unknown. Found in a library prepared for alpha chains, this beta chain is an off-target read, and its abundance has little meaning. The CDR3 has 16 amino acids. J was trimmed by 3 bases and V by 1 base; bases with no gene match: 8. Per the germline V gene, CDR1 is SGHNT and CDR2 is YYREEE (reference sequence). Specified time point: sample taken at primary tumor resection. The gene calls are TRBV5-4 and TRBJ2-7; 9 nucleotides line up with TRBD1. The origin of this receptor is a male donor with early-stage non-small cell lung cancer. The input for sequencing was lung tumor tissue, taken at surgery. CDR3 in DNA: TGTGCCAGCAGCTTGTATCCGGGACAGGGAAACTACGAGCAGTACTTC. It specifies CASSLYPGQGNYEQYF.